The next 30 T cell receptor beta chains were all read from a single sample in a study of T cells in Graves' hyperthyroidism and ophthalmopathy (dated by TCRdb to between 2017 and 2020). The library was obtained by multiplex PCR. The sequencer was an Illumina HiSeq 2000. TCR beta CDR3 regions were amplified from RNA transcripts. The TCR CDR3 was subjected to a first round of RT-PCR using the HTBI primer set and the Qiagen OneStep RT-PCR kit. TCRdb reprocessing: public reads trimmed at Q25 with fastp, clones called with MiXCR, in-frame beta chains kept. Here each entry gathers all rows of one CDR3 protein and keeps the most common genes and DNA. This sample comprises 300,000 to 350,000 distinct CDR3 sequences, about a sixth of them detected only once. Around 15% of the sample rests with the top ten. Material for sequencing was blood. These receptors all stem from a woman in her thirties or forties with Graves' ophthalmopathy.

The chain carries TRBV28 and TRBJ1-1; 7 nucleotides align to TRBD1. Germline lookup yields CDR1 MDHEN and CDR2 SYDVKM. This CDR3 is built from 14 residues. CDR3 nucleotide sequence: TGTGCTACTAAAACCGGGACAGTGAACACTGAAGCTTTCTTT. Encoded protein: CATKTGTVNTEAFF. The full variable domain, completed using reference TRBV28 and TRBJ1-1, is DVKVTQSSRYLVKRTGEKVFLECVQDMDHENMFWYRQDPGLGLRLIYFSYDVKMKEKGDIPEGYSVSREKKERFSLILESASTNQTSMYLCATKTGTVNTEAFFGQGTRLTVV.

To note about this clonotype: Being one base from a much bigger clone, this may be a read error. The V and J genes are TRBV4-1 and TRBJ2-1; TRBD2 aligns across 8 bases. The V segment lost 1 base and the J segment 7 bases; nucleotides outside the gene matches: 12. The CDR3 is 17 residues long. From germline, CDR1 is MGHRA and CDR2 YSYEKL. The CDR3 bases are TGCGCCAGCAGCCAAGTCCTGACGGGAGGGCCGAGGAATGAGCAGTTCTTC. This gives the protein CASSQVLTGGPRNEQFF.

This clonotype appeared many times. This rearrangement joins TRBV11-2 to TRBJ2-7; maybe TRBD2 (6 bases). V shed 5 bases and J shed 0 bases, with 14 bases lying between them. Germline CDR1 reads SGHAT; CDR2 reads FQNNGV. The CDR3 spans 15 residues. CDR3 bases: TGTGCCAGCAGCCACTATAGCGGATACTCCTACGAGCAGTACTTC. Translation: CASSHYSGYSYEQYF.

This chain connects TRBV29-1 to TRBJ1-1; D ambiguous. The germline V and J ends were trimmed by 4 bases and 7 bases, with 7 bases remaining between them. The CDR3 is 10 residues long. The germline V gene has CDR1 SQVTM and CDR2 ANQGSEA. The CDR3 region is CSVVEIEAFF. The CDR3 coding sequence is TGCAGCGTTGTAGAGATTGAAGCTTTCTTT.

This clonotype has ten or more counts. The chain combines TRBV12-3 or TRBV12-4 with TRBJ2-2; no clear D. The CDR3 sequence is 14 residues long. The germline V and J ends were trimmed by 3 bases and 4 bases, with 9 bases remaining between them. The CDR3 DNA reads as TGTGCCAGCAGTTTTTCAGGCTTCACCGGGGAGCTGTTTTTT. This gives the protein CASSFSGFTGELFF.

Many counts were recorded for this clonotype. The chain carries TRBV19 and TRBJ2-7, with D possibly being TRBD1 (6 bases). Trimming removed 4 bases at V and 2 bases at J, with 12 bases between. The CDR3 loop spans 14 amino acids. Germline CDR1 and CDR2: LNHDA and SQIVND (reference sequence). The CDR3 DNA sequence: TGTGCCAGTAGTACCGGGACACCCACCTACGAGCAGTACTTC. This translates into CASSTGTPTYEQYF.

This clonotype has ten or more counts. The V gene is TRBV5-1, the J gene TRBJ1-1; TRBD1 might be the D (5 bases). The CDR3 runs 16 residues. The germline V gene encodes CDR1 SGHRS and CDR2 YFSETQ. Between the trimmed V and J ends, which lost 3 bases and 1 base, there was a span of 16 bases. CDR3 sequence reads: CASSSGPTGGNTEAFF. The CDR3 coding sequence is TGCGCCAGCAGCTCGGGGCCTACCGGGGGGAACACTGAAGCTTTCTTT.

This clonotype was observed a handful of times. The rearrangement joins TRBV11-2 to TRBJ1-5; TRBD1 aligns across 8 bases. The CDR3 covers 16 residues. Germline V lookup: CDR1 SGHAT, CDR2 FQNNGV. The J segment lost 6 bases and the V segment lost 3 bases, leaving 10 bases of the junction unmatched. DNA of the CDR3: TGTGCCAGCAGCTTTCAACAGGGGGGAGGTGGTCAGCCCCAGCATTTT. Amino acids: CASSFQQGGGGQPQHF.

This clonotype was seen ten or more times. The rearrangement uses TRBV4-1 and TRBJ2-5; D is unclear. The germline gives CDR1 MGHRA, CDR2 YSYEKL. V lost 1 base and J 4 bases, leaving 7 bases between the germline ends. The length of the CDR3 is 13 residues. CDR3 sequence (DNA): TGCGCCAGCAGCCAAGGGCAGATAGAGACCCAGTACTTC. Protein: CASSQGQIETQYF.

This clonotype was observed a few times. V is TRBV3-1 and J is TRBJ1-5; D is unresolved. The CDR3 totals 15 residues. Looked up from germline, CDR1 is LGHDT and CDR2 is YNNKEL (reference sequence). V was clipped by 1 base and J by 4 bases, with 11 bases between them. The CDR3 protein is CASSQAGVKNQPQHF. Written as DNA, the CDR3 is TGTGCCAGCAGCCAAGCTGGGGTCAAAAATCAGCCCCAGCATTTT.

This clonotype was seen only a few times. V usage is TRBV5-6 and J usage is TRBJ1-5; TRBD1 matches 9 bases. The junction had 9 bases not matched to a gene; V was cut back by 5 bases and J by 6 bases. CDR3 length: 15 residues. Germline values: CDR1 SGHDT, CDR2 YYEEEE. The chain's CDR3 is CASSHRGRGGQPQHF. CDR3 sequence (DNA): TGTGCCAGCAGTCACAGGGGGCGAGGAGGTCAGCCCCAGCATTTT.

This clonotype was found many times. CDR3 sequence reads: CASSPGQGHTEAFF. CDR3 nucleotide sequence: TGTGCCAGCAGTCCCGGACAGGGCCACACTGAAGCTTTCTTT. J is TRBJ1-1 and V is TRBV28; 8 bases agree with TRBD1. The CDR3 runs 14 residues. CDR1 MDHEN and CDR2 SYDVKM come from the germline V gene. V was clipped by 5 bases and J by 3 bases; unmatched bases: 5.

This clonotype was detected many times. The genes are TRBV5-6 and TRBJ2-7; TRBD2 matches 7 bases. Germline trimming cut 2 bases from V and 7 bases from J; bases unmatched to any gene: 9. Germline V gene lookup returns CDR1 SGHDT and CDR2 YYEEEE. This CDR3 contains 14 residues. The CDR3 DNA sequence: TGTGCCAGCAGCTTACAGTTGCGGGAGTTGGAGCAGTACTTC. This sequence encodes CASSLQLRELEQYF.

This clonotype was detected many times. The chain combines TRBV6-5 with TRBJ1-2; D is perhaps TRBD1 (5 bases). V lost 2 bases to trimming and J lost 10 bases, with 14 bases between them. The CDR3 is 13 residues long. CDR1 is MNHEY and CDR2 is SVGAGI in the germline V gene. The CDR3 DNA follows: TGTGCCAGCAGTTACAGCCAGGGACGGGTCTACACCTTC. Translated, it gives CASSYSQGRVYTF.

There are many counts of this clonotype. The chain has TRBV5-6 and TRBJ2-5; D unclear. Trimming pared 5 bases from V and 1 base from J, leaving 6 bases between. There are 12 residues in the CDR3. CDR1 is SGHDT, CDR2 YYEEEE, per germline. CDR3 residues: CASRLGQETQYF. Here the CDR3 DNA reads TGTGCCAGCAGGCTAGGCCAAGAGACCCAGTACTTC.

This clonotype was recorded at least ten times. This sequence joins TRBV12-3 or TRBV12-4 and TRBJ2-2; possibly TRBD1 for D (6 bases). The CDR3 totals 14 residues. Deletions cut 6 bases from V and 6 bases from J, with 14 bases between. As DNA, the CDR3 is TGTGCCAGCAGGAGACAGGTTTTATCCGGGGAGCTGTTTTTT. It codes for CASRRQVLSGELFF.

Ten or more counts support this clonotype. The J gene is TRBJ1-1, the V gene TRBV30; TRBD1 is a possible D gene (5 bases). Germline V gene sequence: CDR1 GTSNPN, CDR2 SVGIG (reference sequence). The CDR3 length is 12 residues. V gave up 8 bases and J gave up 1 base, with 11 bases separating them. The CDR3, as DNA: TGTGCCAGAGACGGGGGGAACACTGAAGCTTTCTTT. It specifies CARDGGNTEAFF.

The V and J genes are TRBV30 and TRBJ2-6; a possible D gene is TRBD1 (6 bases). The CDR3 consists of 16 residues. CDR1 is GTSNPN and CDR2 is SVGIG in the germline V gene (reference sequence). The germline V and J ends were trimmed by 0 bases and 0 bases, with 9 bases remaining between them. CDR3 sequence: CAWSVPTGSGANVLTF. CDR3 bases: TGTGCCTGGAGTGTACCGACAGGCTCTGGGGCCAACGTCCTGACTTTC. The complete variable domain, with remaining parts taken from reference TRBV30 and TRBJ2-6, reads SQTIHQWPATLVQPVGSPLSLECTVEGTSNPNLYWYRQAAGRGLQLLFYSVGIGQISSEVPQNLSASRPQDRQFILSSKKLLLSDSGFYLCAWSVPTGSGANVLTFGAGSRLTVL.

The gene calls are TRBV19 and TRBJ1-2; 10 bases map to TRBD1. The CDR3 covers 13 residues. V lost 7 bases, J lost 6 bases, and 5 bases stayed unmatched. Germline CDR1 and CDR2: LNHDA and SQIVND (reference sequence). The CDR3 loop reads CASTMDRGNGYTF. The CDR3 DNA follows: TGTGCCAGTACCATGGACAGGGGGAATGGCTACACCTTC.

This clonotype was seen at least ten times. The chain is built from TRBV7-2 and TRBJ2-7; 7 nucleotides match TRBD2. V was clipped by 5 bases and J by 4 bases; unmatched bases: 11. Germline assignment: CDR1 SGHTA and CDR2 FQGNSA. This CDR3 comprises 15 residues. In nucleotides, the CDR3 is TGTGCCAGCAGCAATCTAGTGGGAGGGCCGTACGAGCAGTACTTC. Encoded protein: CASSNLVGGPYEQYF.

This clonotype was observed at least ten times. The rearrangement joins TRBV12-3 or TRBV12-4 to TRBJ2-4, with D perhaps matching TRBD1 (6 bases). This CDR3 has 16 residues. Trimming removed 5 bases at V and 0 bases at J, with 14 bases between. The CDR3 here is CASSVTGQLAKNIQYF. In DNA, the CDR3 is TGTGCCAGCAGTGTGACAGGCCAACTAGCCAAAAACATTCAGTACTTC.

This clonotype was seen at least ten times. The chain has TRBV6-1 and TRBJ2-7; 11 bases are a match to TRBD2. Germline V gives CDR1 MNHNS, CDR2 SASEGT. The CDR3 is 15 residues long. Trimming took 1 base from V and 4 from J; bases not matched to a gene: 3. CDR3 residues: CASSEGLAGPYEQYF. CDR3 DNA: TGTGCCAGCAGTGAAGGACTAGCGGGACCGTACGAGCAGTACTTC.

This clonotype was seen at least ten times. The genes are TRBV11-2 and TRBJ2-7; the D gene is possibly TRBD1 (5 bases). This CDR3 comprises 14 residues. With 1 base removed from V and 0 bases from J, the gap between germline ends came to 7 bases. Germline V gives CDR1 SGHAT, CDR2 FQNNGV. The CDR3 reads CASSLGQISYEQYF. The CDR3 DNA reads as TGTGCCAGCAGCTTAGGACAGATCTCCTACGAGCAGTACTTC.

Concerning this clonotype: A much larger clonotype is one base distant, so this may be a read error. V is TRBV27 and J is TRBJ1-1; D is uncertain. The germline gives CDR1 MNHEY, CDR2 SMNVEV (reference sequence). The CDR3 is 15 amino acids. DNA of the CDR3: TGTGTCAGCAGCGACCCCGGTCAGAAGAACACTGAAGCTTTCTTT. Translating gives CVSSDPGQKNTEAFF.

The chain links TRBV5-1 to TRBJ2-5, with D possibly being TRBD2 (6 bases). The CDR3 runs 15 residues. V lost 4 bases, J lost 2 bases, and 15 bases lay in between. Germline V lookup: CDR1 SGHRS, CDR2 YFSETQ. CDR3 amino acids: CASSRRWTTQETQYF. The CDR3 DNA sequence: TGCGCCAGCAGCCGGAGGTGGACTACGCAAGAGACCCAGTACTTC.

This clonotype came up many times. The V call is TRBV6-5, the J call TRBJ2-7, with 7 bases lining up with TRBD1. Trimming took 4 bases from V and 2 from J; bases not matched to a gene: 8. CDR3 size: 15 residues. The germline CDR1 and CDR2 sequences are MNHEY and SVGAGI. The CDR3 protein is CASSSPRDRPYEQYF. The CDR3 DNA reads TGTGCCAGCAGTTCACCCCGGGACAGACCCTACGAGCAGTACTTC.

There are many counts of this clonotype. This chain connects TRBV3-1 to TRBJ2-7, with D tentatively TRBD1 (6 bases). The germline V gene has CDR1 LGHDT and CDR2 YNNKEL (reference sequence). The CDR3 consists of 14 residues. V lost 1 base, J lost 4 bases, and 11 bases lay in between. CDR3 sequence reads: CASSQGLDRYEQYF. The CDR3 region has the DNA TGTGCCAGCAGCCAAGGACTGGACAGATACGAGCAGTACTTC.

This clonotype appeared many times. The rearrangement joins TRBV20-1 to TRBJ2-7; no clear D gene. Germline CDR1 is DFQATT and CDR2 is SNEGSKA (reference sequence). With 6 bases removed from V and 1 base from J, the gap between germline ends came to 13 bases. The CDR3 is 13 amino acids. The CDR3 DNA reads TGCAGTGCCCTCACGGACGGTTCCTACGAGCAGTACTTC. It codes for CSALTDGSYEQYF.

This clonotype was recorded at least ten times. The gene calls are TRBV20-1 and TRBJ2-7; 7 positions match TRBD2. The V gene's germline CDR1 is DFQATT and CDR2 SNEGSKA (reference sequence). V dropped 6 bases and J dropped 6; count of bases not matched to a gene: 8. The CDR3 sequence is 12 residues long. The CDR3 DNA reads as TGCAGTGCCCAGGAGGGAGGGGTCGAGCAGTACTTC. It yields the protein CSAQEGGVEQYF.

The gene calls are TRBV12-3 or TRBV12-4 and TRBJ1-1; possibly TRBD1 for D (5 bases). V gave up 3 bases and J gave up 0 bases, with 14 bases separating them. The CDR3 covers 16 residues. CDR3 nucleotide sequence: TGTGCCAGCAGTTTCGGCCCGGGGGGAGTGAACACTGAAGCTTTCTTT. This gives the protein CASSFGPGGVNTEAFF.